This TCR beta chain was documented in a study of blood T cells in healthy people across ages. A J-beta primer mix and a sample-barcoded 5' primer were used in a second PCR of roughly 6 to 11 cycles. TCRdb re-derived calls from the 5' RACE reads in MiXCR, one entry per CDR3 protein. Among roughly 1.5 million distinct CDR3 sequences listed, under 55% were seen once. This clonotype was found a few times. Its antigen is unknown. From germline, CDR1 is SGHVS and CDR2 FQNEAQ. V lost 4 bases and J lost 3, with 9 bases in between. The CDR3 runs to 13 residues. Broader study findings: The long-lived group displayed more naive CD4+ cells, plus higher diversity, than the aged donors did.

The V gene is TRBV7-8, the J gene TRBJ1-2, with unresolved D. The sequence derives from a woman under 30 in good health. What was sequenced was blood. The CDR3 DNA follows: TGTGCCAGCAGCTCCGACCTTTACTATGGCTACACCTTC. Translated, it gives CASSSDLYYGYTF.